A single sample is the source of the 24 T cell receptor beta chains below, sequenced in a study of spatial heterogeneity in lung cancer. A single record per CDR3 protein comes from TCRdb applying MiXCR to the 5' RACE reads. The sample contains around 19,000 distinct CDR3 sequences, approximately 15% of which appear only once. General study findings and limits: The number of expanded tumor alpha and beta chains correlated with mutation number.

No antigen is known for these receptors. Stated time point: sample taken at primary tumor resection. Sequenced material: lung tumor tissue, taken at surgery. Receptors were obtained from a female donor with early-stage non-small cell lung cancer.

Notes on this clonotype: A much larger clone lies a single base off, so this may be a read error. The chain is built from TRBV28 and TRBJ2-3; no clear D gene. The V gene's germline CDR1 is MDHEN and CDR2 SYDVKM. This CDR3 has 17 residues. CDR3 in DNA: TGTGCCAGCAGTTTATGGGCTCAGGCAGGCCACACAGATACGAAGTATTTT. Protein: CASSLWAQAGHTDTKYF. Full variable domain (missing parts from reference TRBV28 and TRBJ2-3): DVKVTQSSRYLVKRTGEKVFLECVQDMDHENMFWYRQDPGLGLRLIYFSYDVKMKEKGDIPEGYSVSREKKERFSLILESASTNQTSMYLCASSLWAQAGHTDTKYFGPGTRLTVL.

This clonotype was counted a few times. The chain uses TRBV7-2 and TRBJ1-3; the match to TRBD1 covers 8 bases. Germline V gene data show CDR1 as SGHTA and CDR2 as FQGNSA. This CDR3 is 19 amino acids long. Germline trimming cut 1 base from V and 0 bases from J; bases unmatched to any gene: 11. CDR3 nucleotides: TGTGCCAGCAGCTTAGTCGGTCTGAGACAGGGGAGCTCTGGAAACACCATATATTTT. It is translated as CASSLVGLRQGSSGNTIYF. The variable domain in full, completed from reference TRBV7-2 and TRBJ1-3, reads GAGVSQSPSNKVTEKGKDVELRCDPISGHTALYWYRQSLGQGLEFLIYFQGNSAPDKSGLPSDRFSAERTGGSVSTLTIQRTQQEDSAVYLCASSLVGLRQGSSGNTIYFGEGSWLTVV.

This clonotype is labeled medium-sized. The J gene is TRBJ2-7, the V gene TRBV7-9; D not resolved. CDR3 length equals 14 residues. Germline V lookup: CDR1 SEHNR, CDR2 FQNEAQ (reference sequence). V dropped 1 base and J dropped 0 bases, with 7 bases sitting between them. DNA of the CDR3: TGTGCCAGCAGCTTAGGTACTACCTCCTACGAGCAGTACTTC. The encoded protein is CASSLGTTSYEQYF.

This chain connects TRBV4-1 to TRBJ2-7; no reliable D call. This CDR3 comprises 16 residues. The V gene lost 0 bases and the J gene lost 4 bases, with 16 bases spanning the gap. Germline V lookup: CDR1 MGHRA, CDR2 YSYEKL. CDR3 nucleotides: TGCGCCAGCAGCCAAGATCAGTTTATGCCCGAATACGAGCAGTACTTC. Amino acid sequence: CASSQDQFMPEYEQYF.

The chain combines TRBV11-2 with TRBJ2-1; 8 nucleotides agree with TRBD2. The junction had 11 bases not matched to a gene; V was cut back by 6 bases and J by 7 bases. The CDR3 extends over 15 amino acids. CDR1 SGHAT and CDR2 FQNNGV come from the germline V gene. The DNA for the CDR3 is TGTGCCAGCAGGCTCTCTGCGGGAGGTGGGAATGAGCAGTTCTTC. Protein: CASRLSAGGGNEQFF.

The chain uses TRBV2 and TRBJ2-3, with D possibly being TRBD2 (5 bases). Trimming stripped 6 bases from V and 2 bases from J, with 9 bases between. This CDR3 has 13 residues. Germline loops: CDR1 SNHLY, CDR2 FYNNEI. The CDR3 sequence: CASSQRATDTQYF. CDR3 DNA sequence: TGTGCCAGCAGCCAGAGGGCCACAGATACGCAGTATTTT.

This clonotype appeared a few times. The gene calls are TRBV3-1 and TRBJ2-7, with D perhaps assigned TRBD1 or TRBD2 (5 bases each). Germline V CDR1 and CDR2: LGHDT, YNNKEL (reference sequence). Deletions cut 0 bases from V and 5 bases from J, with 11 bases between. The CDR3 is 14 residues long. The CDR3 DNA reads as TGTGCCAGCAGCCAAGATAGAGGGGTCCACGAGCAGTACTTC. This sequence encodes CASSQDRGVHEQYF.

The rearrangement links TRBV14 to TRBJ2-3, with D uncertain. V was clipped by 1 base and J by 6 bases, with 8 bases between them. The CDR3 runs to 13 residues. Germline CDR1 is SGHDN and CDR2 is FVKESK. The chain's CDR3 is CASSQGGSDTQYF. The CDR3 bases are TGTGCCAGCAGCCAAGGAGGCAGTGATACGCAGTATTTT.

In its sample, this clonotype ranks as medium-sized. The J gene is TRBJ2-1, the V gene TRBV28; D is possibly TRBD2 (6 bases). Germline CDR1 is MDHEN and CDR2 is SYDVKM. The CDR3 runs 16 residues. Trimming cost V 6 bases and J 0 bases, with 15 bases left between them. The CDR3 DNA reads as TGTGCCAGCAGCTCCCTTGCTAGCGACTCCTACAATGAGCAGTTCTTC. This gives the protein CASSSLASDSYNEQFF.

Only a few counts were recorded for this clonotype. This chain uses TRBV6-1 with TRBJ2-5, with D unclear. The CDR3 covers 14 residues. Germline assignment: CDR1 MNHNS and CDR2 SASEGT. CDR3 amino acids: CVTGVGRSRETQYF. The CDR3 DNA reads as TGTGTTACTGGGGTCGGGCGCTCACGGGAGACCCAGTACTTC.

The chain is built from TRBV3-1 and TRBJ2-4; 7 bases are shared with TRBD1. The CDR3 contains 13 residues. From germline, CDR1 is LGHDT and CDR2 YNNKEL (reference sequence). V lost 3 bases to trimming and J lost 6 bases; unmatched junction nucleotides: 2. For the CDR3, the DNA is TGTGCCAGCAGCCACCGACAGGGAAACATTCAGTACTTC. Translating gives CASSHRQGNIQYF.

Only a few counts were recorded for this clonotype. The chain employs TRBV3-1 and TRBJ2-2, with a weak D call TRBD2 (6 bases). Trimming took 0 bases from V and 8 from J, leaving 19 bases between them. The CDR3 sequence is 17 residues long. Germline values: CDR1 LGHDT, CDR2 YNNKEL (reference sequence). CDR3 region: CASSQDTGLVGLGELFF. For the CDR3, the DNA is TGTGCCAGCAGCCAAGATACGGGACTGGTCGGATTGGGGGAGCTGTTTTTT. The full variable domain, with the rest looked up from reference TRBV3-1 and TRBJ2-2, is DTAVSQTPKYLVTQMGNDKSIKCEQNLGHDTMYWYKQDSKKFLKIMFSYNNKELIINETVPNRFSPKSPDKAHLNLHINSLELGDSAVYFCASSQDTGLVGLGELFFGEGSRLTVL.

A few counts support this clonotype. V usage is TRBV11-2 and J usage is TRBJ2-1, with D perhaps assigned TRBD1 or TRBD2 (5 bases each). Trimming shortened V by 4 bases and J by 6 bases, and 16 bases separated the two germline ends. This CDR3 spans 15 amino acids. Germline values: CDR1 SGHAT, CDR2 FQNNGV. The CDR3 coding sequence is TGTGCCAGCAGCTCTGGGGACCCAGATATCAATGAGCAGTTCTTC. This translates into CASSSGDPDINEQFF.

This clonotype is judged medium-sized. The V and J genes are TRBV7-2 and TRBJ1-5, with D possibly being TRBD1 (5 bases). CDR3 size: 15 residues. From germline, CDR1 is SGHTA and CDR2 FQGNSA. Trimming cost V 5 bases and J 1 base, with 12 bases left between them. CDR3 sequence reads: CASSPVRGSNQPQHF. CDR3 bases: TGTGCCAGCAGCCCGGTACGGGGGAGCAATCAGCCCCAGCATTTT.

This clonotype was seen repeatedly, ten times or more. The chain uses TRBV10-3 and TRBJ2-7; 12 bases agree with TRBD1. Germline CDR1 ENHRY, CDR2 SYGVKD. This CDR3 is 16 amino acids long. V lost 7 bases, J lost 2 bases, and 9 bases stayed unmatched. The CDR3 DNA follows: TGTGCCATCACCCAGCGCGGGACAGGGGGCCCCTACGAGCAGTACTTC. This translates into CAITQRGTGGPYEQYF.

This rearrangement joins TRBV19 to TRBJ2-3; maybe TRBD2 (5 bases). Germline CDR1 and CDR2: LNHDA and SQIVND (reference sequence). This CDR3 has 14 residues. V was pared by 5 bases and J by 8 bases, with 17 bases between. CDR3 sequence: CASSPRGTSVTQYF. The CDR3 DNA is TGTGCCAGTAGTCCCCGGGGTACCTCAGTTACGCAGTATTTT.

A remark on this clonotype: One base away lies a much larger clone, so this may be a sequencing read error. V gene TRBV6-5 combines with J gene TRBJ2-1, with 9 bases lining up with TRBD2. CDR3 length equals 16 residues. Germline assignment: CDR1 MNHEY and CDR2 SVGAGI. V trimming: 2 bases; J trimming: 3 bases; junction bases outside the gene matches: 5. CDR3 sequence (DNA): TGTGCCAGCAGTTACCTAGCGGGATTGGGCTACAATGAGCAGTTCTTC. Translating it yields CASSYLAGLGYNEQFF.

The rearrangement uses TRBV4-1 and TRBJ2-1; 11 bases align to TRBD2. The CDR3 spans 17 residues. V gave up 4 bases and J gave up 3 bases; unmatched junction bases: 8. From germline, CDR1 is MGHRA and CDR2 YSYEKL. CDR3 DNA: TGCGCCAGCAGCCGCCTCGGGACTAGCGGCTACTACAATGAGCAGTTCTTC. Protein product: CASSRLGTSGYYNEQFF.

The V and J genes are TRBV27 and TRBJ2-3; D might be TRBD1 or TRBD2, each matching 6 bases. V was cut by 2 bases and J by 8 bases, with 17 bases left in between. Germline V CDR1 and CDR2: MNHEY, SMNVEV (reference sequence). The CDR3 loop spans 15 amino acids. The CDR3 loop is CASSLNTAGHTTQYF. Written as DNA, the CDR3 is TGTGCCAGCAGTTTAAACACCGCGGGACATACTACGCAGTATTTT.

CDR3 DNA sequence: TGTGCCAGCAGCTTAGCGCTAGGACAGGGAAACGAGCAGTTCTTC. Protein sequence: CASSLALGQGNEQFF. The genes are TRBV7-8 and TRBJ2-1; 8 nucleotides align to TRBD1. CDR1 SGHVS and CDR2 FQNEAQ come from the germline V gene. This CDR3 is 15 amino acids long. Unmatched junction bases numbered 8, after V lost 0 bases and J lost 10 bases.

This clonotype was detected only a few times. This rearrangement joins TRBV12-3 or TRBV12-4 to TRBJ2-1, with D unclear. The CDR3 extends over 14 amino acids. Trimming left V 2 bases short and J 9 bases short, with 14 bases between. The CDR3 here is CASSLRTPASEQFF. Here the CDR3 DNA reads TGTGCCAGCAGTTTAAGGACCCCAGCCTCTGAGCAGTTCTTC.

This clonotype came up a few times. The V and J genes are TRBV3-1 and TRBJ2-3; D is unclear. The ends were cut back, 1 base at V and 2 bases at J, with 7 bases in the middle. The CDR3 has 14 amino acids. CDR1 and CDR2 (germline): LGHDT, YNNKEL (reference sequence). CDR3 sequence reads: CASSQGLSTDTQYF. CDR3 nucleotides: TGTGCCAGCAGCCAAGGACTGTCCACAGATACGCAGTATTTT.

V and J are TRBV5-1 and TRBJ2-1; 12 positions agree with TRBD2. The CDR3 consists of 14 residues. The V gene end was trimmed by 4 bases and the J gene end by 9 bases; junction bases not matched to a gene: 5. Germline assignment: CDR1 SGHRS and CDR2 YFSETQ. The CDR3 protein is CASSMTSGSGEQFF. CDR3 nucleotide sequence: TGCGCCAGCAGCATGACTAGCGGGAGCGGTGAGCAGTTCTTC.

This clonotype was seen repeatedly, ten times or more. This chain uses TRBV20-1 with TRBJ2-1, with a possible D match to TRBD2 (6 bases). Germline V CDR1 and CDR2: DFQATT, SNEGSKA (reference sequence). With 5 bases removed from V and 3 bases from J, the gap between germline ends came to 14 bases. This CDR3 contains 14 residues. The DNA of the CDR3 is TGCAGTGCTCGGCCTAGCGCTGTCTACAATGAGCAGTTCTTC. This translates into CSARPSAVYNEQFF.